The present TCR beta chain was sequenced within a study of shared clonotypes between healthy human individuals. Sorted-subset replicate PCR reactions were performed with roughly 200 ng DNA, corresponding to roughly 31,000 T cell genomes. In the authors' workflow: From ImmunoSEQ came sequences covering only the junction and carrying no quality scores, so filtering differed. Data came from immunoSEQ multiplex PCR; TCRdb stores just in-frame clones and leaves some out. D and trimming were read from the DNA, whereas the V and J calls and clone size are those reported in that table. The table includes millions of clones, approximately 94% detected once. CD45RO-negative CD8 cells positively selected for CCR7 made up the naive population, which excluded terminally differentiated effector memory CD45RA+ cells. CDR1 is SEHNR, CDR2 FQNEAQ, per germline (reference sequence). V dropped 5 bases and J dropped 2 bases, with 13 bases sitting between them. CDR3 length equals 14 residues.

The V call is TRBV7-9, the J call TRBJ2-7; D gene uncertain. Sequenced material: naive CD8+ T cells from PBMCs. This receptor was taken from a man between 18 and 35 years old in good health. Some clones in this sample may be carry-over from other donors' samples. The CDR3 reads CASSPSATTYEQYF. The CDR3 DNA is TGTGCCAGCAGCCCCTCGGCGACGACCTACGAGCAGTACTTC.